One sample yielded the 28 T cell receptor beta chains listed below, sequenced in a study of T-cell memory formation after mild COVID-19 (TCRdb year 2021). Libraries were made using 5' RACE. The sample was run on an Illumina NovaSeq 6000. TCRdb took the public reads, trimmed them with fastp at Q25, ran MiXCR for clone calling and kept in-frame beta chains. Every distinct CDR3 protein forms one entry, paired with its most common genes and DNA. The sample records more than 350,000 distinct CDR3 sequences, roughly 15% of which are singletons. Clones ranked in the top ten supply 20% to 25% of the sample. The sequenced material came from PBMCs or a T cell subset sorted from them (not recorded which). The origin of the receptors is a man aged 18-30 years who had mild COVID-19 (a few samples of this study predate the infection). The sample titles of this study are shuffled in the database, so cell type and time point are left out; the donor was told from shared clones.

This clonotype came up a few times. The chain combines TRBV5-1 with TRBJ1-1, with a possible D match to TRBD1 (6 bases). V was cut by 4 bases and J by 3 bases, with 16 bases left in between. This CDR3 comprises 15 residues. Per germline, CDR1 SGHRS and CDR2 YFSETQ. The CDR3 sequence is CASSPIGGAYTEAFF. The CDR3 DNA follows: TGCGCCAGCAGCCCGATCGGGGGGGCATACACTGAAGCTTTCTTT.

The rearrangement joins TRBV7-9 to TRBJ2-2, with D unresolved. The CDR3 sequence is 14 residues long. Germline values: CDR1 SEHNR, CDR2 FQNEAQ (reference sequence). Trimming stripped 11 bases from V and 4 bases from J, with 17 bases between. The CDR3 coding sequence is TGTGCCTTTTCGGGCCGTATACGCACCGGGGAGCTGTTTTTT. Translated: CAFSGRIRTGELFF.

The chain joins TRBV7-2 to TRBJ2-3; 8 nucleotides match TRBD2. V shed 5 bases, J shed 4 bases, and the junction held 2 bases outside the gene matches. Germline values: CDR1 SGHTA, CDR2 FQGNSA. This CDR3 has 13 residues. The CDR3 here is CASSILAADTQYF. CDR3 DNA sequence: TGTGCCAGCAGCATACTAGCGGCAGATACGCAGTATTTT.

Note on this clonotype: The junction differs from germline at one of its ends, possibly a read error. The CDR3 DNA sequence: TGTGCCAGTAGCCCAATATCAGGGGGTGCCCAGCCCCAGCAATTT. It specifies CASSPISGGAQPQQF. The chain is built from TRBV19 and TRBJ1-5, with 7 bases lining up with TRBD1. The CDR3 runs 15 residues. Germline V gene data show CDR1 as LNHDA and CDR2 as SQIVND (reference sequence).

This chain joins TRBV27 and TRBJ2-3, with D maybe TRBD1 (5 bases). Germline V CDR1 and CDR2: MNHEY, SMNVEV (reference sequence). V was shortened by 5 bases and J by 0 bases, with 21 bases between the two germline ends. This CDR3 has 18 amino acids. The CDR3 spells CASSLRGVASTSTDTQYF. Here the CDR3 DNA reads TGTGCCAGCAGTCTTAGGGGCGTCGCAAGTACTAGCACAGATACGCAGTATTTT.

The V call is TRBV4-2, the J call TRBJ1-2; D is ambiguous. Germline V lookup: CDR1 LGHNA, CDR2 YNFKEQ. The V end lost 0 bases, the J end lost 0 bases, and 8 bases lay between the germline ends. The CDR3 has 15 residues. CDR3 nucleotide sequence: TGTGCCAGCAGCCAAGAACGGAGAGCTAACTATGGCTACACCTTC. It translates to CASSQERRANYGYTF.

The chain is built from TRBV5-1 and TRBJ2-3; 9 bases are shared with TRBD2. V dropped 1 base and J dropped 0; count of bases not matched to a gene: 6. CDR1 is SGHRS and CDR2 is YFSETQ in the germline V gene. This CDR3 is built from 17 residues. The CDR3 nucleotides read TGCGCCAGCAGCTTGAGGGTTAGCGGGGGAAGCACAGATACGCAGTATTTT. This gives the protein CASSLRVSGGSTDTQYF.

This clonotype turned up a few times. This chain uses TRBV28 with TRBJ1-4; no reliable D call. Trimming stripped 2 bases from V and 4 bases from J, with 14 bases between. From germline, CDR1 is MDHEN and CDR2 SYDVKM. CDR3 length: 16 amino acids. The CDR3 spells CASSLMGARINEKLFF. The CDR3 DNA is TGTGCCAGCAGTTTAATGGGCGCGAGGATTAATGAAAAACTGTTTTTT.

This clonotype was picked up a small number of times. The gene calls are TRBV5-5 and TRBJ1-3, with D possibly matching TRBD1 (5 bases). V was shortened by 6 bases and J by 0 bases, with 10 bases between the two germline ends. The CDR3 is made up of 14 amino acids. Per the germline V gene, CDR1 is SGHKS and CDR2 is YYEKEE (reference sequence). CDR3 DNA sequence: TGTGCCAGCAAACCGACAGCCTCTGGAAACACCATATATTTT. Protein sequence: CASKPTASGNTIYF.

This clonotype was counted a few times. The J gene is TRBJ2-3, the V gene TRBV11-2; no clear D. V was cut by 4 bases and J by 8 bases, with 13 bases left in between. Per the germline V gene, CDR1 is SGHAT and CDR2 is FQNNGV. The CDR3 has 13 amino acids. The CDR3, as DNA: TGTGCCAGCAGCTCCCTACGGGTGGCTACGCAGTATTTT. It codes for CASSSLRVATQYF.

The rearrangement joins TRBV7-9 to TRBJ2-4; 8 positions agree with TRBD2. V lost 5 bases, J lost 8 bases, and 14 bases stayed unmatched. The germline V gene encodes CDR1 SEHNR and CDR2 FQNEAQ (reference sequence). The CDR3 runs to 16 residues. DNA for the CDR3: TGTGCCAGCAGCCACGGGGGGGGGCCCAGAGGAGACATTCAGTACTTC. Its protein is CASSHGGGPRGDIQYF.

The chain uses TRBV5-1 and TRBJ2-1; no clear D. Germline loops: CDR1 SGHRS, CDR2 YFSETQ. The CDR3 runs to 13 residues. V was pared by 7 bases and J by 8 bases, with 16 bases between. The CDR3 protein is CASLDPGRDEQFF. The DNA of the CDR3 is TGCGCCAGCTTAGACCCAGGTCGGGATGAGCAGTTCTTC.

This sequence joins TRBV20-1 and TRBJ1-1; possibly TRBD1 for D (5 bases). The CDR3 has 9 amino acids. Germline assignment: CDR1 DFQATT and CDR2 SNEGSKA (reference sequence). In nucleotides, the CDR3 is TGCAGCATTGGGGGTGAAGCTTTCTTT. This translates into CSIGGEAFF.

The chain employs TRBV28 and TRBJ2-7, with D unresolved. CDR3 length: 11 amino acids. CDR1 and CDR2 from the germline V gene are MDHEN and SYDVKM. The V end lost 6 bases, the J end lost 4 bases, and 7 bases lay between the germline ends. CDR3 coding DNA: TGTGCCAGCAGCCGTCCTTACGAGCAGTACTTC. Its protein product is CASSRPYEQYF. Based on the CDR3 plus reference TRBV28 and TRBJ2-7, the full variable domain is DVKVTQSSRYLVKRTGEKVFLECVQDMDHENMFWYRQDPGLGLRLIYFSYDVKMKEKGDIPEGYSVSREKKERFSLILESASTNQTSMYLCASSRPYEQYFGPGTRLTVT.

This clonotype has a handful of counts. V is TRBV4-3 and J is TRBJ2-3, with D perhaps given as TRBD1 or TRBD2 (6 bases each). Germline-derived CDR1 and CDR2 are LGHNA and YSLEER. This CDR3 spans 13 amino acids. The V end lost 9 bases, the J end lost 4 bases, and 14 bases lay between the germline ends. This CDR3 reads CASARGLADTQYF. In DNA form, the CDR3 reads TGCGCCAGTGCCCGGGGGCTAGCAGATACGCAGTATTTT.

This rearrangement joins TRBV5-6 to TRBJ2-7; 12 bases agree with TRBD1. Germline loops: CDR1 SGHDT, CDR2 YYEEEE. The CDR3 consists of 14 residues. The CDR3 reads CARSLGQGAYEQYV. Written as DNA, the CDR3 is TGTGCCAGAAGCTTGGGACAGGGGGCGTACGAGCAGTACGTC.

The chain recombines TRBV5-1 with TRBJ1-3, with 7 bases identical to TRBD1. The germline CDR1 and CDR2 sequences are SGHRS and YFSETQ. This CDR3 comprises 16 residues. J lost 1 base, V lost 1 base, and 5 bases had no gene match. This chain's CDR3 is CASSLTRTGSGNTIYF. DNA of the CDR3: TGCGCCAGCAGCTTGACCCGGACAGGATCTGGAAACACCATATATTTT.

The chain carries TRBV20-1 and TRBJ2-1, with D possibly being TRBD2 (6 bases). CDR1 DFQATT and CDR2 SNEGSKA come from the germline V gene (reference sequence). V lost 0 bases to trimming and J lost 0 bases, with 9 bases between them. CDR3 size: 15 residues. The CDR3: CSAREAGGSYNEQFF. The DNA of the CDR3 is TGCAGTGCTAGAGAGGCCGGGGGCTCCTACAATGAGCAGTTCTTC.

The CDR3 region has the DNA TGTGCCAGCAGGGCTTCTGGGGTCGAGACCCAGTACTTC. Residues: CASRASGVETQYF. The chain links TRBV2 to TRBJ2-5; no clear D. Germline V CDR1 and CDR2: SNHLY, FYNNEI. Trimming took off 6 bases at V and 5 bases at J, with 13 bases between the two ends. The CDR3 contains 13 residues.

The genes are TRBV6-4 and TRBJ1-5, with 7 nucleotides matching TRBD1. CDR1 is MRHNA, CDR2 SNTAGT, per germline. The CDR3 loop spans 16 amino acids. J lost 7 bases, V lost 7 bases, and 16 bases had no gene match. CDR3 DNA sequence: TGTGCCAGCAACCCCGGGACAGCGCGAAGGTACCAGCCCCAGCATTTT. Translating gives CASNPGTARRYQPQHF.

The chain couples TRBV9 to TRBJ1-1, with no clear D. V lost 0 bases and J lost 3, with 12 bases in between. Germline V gives CDR1 SGDLS, CDR2 YYNGEE. This CDR3 has 15 amino acids. This CDR3 is CASSVDPGWDTEAFF. The CDR3 bases are TGTGCCAGCAGCGTAGACCCGGGATGGGACACTGAAGCTTTCTTT.

The chain joins TRBV7-2 to TRBJ1-5; 10 bases agree with TRBD1. Germline CDR1 SGHTA, CDR2 FQGNSA. J was trimmed by 3 bases and V by 0 bases; bases with no gene match: 2. The CDR3 has 16 residues. The CDR3 protein is CASSLAGQGYNQPQHF. In DNA form, the CDR3 reads TGTGCCAGCAGCTTAGCGGGACAGGGGTACAATCAGCCCCAGCATTTT. The complete variable domain, with remaining parts taken from reference TRBV7-2 and TRBJ1-5, reads GAGVSQSPSNKVTEKGKDVELRCDPISGHTALYWYRQSLGQGLEFLIYFQGNSAPDKSGLPSDRFSAERTGGSVSTLTIQRTQQEDSAVYLCASSLAGQGYNQPQHFGDGTRLSIL.

This clonotype was counted a few times. The rearrangement uses TRBV27 and TRBJ1-1; D is uncertain. CDR1 and CDR2 (germline): MNHEY, SMNVEV (reference sequence). Trimming removed 6 bases from V and 1 base from J, with 12 bases in between. This CDR3 comprises 14 residues. CDR3 sequence: CASSRAEGNTEAFF. The CDR3 DNA sequence: TGTGCCAGCAGCCGCGCCGAGGGGAACACTGAAGCTTTCTTT.

This clonotype came up a few times. This chain connects TRBV5-1 to TRBJ1-2; D uncertain. The length of the CDR3 is 14 residues. Trimming removed 7 bases at V and 2 bases at J, with 15 bases between. Germline V gene lookup returns CDR1 SGHRS and CDR2 YFSETQ. The DNA of the CDR3 is TGCGCCAGCCGTCTTTCGGGCCCAAACTATGGCTACACCTTC. Protein sequence: CASRLSGPNYGYTF. The full variable domain, completed using reference TRBV5-1 and TRBJ1-2, is KAGVTQTPRYLIKTRGQQVTLSCSPISGHRSVSWYQQTPGQGLQFLFEYFSETQRNKGNFPGRFSGRQFSNSRSEMNVSTLELGDSALYLCASRLSGPNYGYTFGSGTRLTVV.

Turning to this clonotype: Possible read error: a much larger clone is one base away. CDR3 sequence: CDSSYDWSREAFF. CDR3 nucleotides: TGTGACAGCAGTTACGACTGGTCTCGTGAAGCTTTCTTT. The rearrangement joins TRBV6-5 to TRBJ1-1, with no clear D. Germline-derived CDR1 and CDR2 are MNHEY and SVGAGI. This CDR3 is built from 13 residues.

This clonotype was detected ten times or more. The chain joins TRBV12-3 or TRBV12-4 to TRBJ2-3; no reliable D call. This CDR3 comprises 13 residues. With 3 bases removed from V and 4 bases from J, the gap between germline ends came to 8 bases. As DNA, the CDR3 is TGTGCCAGCAGTTTCCGCCTCCCAGATACGCAGTATTTT. Its protein is CASSFRLPDTQYF.

There are a few counts of this clonotype. V gene TRBV5-1 combines with J gene TRBJ2-7; TRBD1 might be the D (5 bases). Germline V lookup: CDR1 SGHRS, CDR2 YFSETQ. The ends were cut back, 7 bases at V and 7 bases at J, with 15 bases in the middle. The CDR3 covers 12 residues. The CDR3 region is CASQGRSWEQYF. The CDR3 bases are TGCGCCAGCCAGGGTCGGAGTTGGGAGCAGTACTTC. Drawing the rest from reference TRBV5-1 and TRBJ2-7, the complete variable domain is KAGVTQTPRYLIKTRGQQVTLSCSPISGHRSVSWYQQTPGQGLQFLFEYFSETQRNKGNFPGRFSGRQFSNSRSEMNVSTLELGDSALYLCASQGRSWEQYFGPGTRLTVT.

V usage is TRBV7-8 and J usage is TRBJ2-7; 10 bases agree with TRBD1. V lost 1 base, J lost 2 bases, and 5 bases stayed unmatched. The CDR3 has 16 amino acids. CDR1 SGHVS and CDR2 FQNEAQ come from the germline V gene. As DNA, the CDR3 is TGTGCCAGCAGCTTAGGAACGGGACAGGGGACCTACGAGCAGTACGTC. It encodes CASSLGTGQGTYEQYV.